This entry lists 26 T cell receptor beta chains sequenced from one sample in a study of cytomegalovirus exposure and HLA in healthy donors. Amplification used 60 Vbeta primers and 13 Jbeta primers. Profiled with immunoSEQ multiplex PCR; TCRdb holds only in-frame clones, not every one. In total, the table holds 200,000 to 250,000 clones. The material sequenced was PBMCs. All receptors derive from a girl between 2 and 10 years old in good health and CMV-seropositive.

CDR3 loop: CASSLTAGWGQETQYF. The CDR3 DNA reads as TGTGCCAGCAGCTTAACGGCAGGGTGGGGACAAGAGACCCAGTACTTC. J is TRBJ2-5 and V is TRBV7-2; D perhaps matches TRBD1 (5 bases). CDR1 is SGHTA and CDR2 is FQGNSA in the germline V gene. V was clipped by 2 bases and J by 2 bases, with 15 bases between them. The CDR3 consists of 16 residues.

The chain uses TRBV19 and TRBJ2-7; 7 nucleotides line up with TRBD2. The V segment lost 9 bases and the J segment 6 bases; nucleotides outside the gene matches: 17. This CDR3 has 15 residues. The germline V gene has CDR1 LNHDA and CDR2 SQIVND (reference sequence). CDR3 in amino acids: CASKGGNGPPGEQYF. The CDR3 DNA follows: TGTGCCAGCAAGGGAGGGAACGGACCCCCGGGCGAGCAGTACTTC.

The V gene is TRBV28, the J gene TRBJ1-5, with 10 bases that match TRBD1. Germline lookup yields CDR1 MDHEN and CDR2 SYDVKM. Unmatched junction bases numbered 7, after V lost 4 bases and J lost 7 bases. This CDR3 has 15 amino acids. This CDR3 is CASSSTGGAGQPQHF. The CDR3 nucleotides read TGTGCCAGCAGTTCGACAGGGGGCGCGGGACAGCCCCAGCATTTT. Together with reference TRBV28 and TRBJ1-5, the CDR3 gives the full variable domain: DVKVTQSSRYLVKRTGEKVFLECVQDMDHENMFWYRQDPGLGLRLIYFSYDVKMKEKGDIPEGYSVSREKKERFSLILESASTNQTSMYLCASSSTGGAGQPQHFGDGTRLSIL.

The chain has TRBV7-2 and TRBJ2-7; 8 nucleotides agree with TRBD2. The CDR3 has 16 amino acids. The germline CDR1 and CDR2 sequences are SGHTA and FQGNSA. Losses at the gene ends were 5 bases for V and 2 bases for J; bases not matched to a gene: 11. The DNA of the CDR3 is TGTGCCAGCAGCCCCGAAGCGGGAGCCCTGGCCTACGAGCAGTACTTC. The encoded protein is CASSPEAGALAYEQYF.

The V gene is TRBV25-1, the J gene TRBJ1-1; the D is unclear. Germline V gene data show CDR1 as MGHDK and CDR2 as SYGVNS. Deletions cut 5 bases from V and 0 bases from J, with 10 bases between. The CDR3 spans 14 residues. This CDR3 is CASSPWEMNTEAFF. Written as DNA, the CDR3 is TGTGCCAGCAGTCCTTGGGAGATGAACACTGAAGCTTTCTTT.

This chain connects TRBV6-5 to TRBJ2-1, with 11 positions matching TRBD1. The CDR3 consists of 13 residues. Germline V CDR1 and CDR2: MNHEY, SVGAGI. The ends lost 7 bases at V and 7 bases at J; junction bases unmatched: 3. The chain's CDR3 is CASKDRGLNEQFF. The DNA of the CDR3 is TGTGCCAGCAAGGACAGGGGGCTTAATGAGCAGTTCTTC.

The chain combines TRBV5-1 with TRBJ2-6, with 7 bases lining up with TRBD1. The J segment lost 0 bases and the V segment lost 3 bases, leaving 9 bases of the junction unmatched. Germline V lookup: CDR1 SGHRS, CDR2 YFSETQ. The CDR3 covers 18 residues. The CDR3 DNA sequence: TGCGCCAGCAGCTGGACCGGGACAGTTAACTCTGGGGCCAACGTCCTGACTTTC. Its protein product is CASSWTGTVNSGANVLTF.

This chain uses TRBV5-1 with TRBJ1-1, with 11 bases lining up with TRBD1. The length of the CDR3 is 15 residues. Germline lookup yields CDR1 SGHRS and CDR2 YFSETQ. Losses at the gene ends were 1 base for V and 6 bases for J; bases not matched to a gene: 5. The CDR3 here is CASSLFGTGGAEAFF. In DNA, the CDR3 is TGCGCCAGCAGCTTGTTCGGGACAGGGGGAGCTGAAGCTTTCTTT.

The chain joins TRBV2 to TRBJ2-1; D unclear. The CDR3 is 11 amino acids. The V gene's germline CDR1 is SNHLY and CDR2 FYNNEI. Trimming stripped 8 bases from V and 6 bases from J, with 8 bases between. CDR3 nucleotide sequence: TGTGCCAGCGATAGAGCCAATGAGCAGTTCTTC. Translation gives CASDRANEQFF.

This rearrangement joins TRBV27 to TRBJ2-1; D remains unclear. This CDR3 is built from 14 residues. CDR1 MNHEY and CDR2 SMNVEV come from the germline V gene (reference sequence). Trimming cost V 7 bases and J 1 base, with 11 bases left between them. The CDR3 nucleotides read TGTGCCAGCAACCCCCCCGGGTCCTACAATGAGCAGTTCTTC. It translates to CASNPPGSYNEQFF.

The chain combines TRBV15 with TRBJ2-1; TRBD2 aligns across 10 bases. J was trimmed by 8 bases and V by 5 bases; bases with no gene match: 12. The CDR3 covers 16 residues. From germline, CDR1 is LNHNV and CDR2 YYDKDF (reference sequence). The CDR3 region is CATSGPSGSSSDEQFF. CDR3 coding DNA: TGTGCCACCAGCGGCCCTAGCGGGAGTTCATCTGATGAGCAGTTCTTC. The whole variable domain, remainder taken from reference TRBV15 and TRBJ2-1, is DAMVIQNPRYQVTQFGKPVTLSCSQTLNHNVMYWYQQKSSQAPKLLFHYYDKDFNNEADTPDNFQSRRPNTSFCFLDIRSPGLGDTAMYLCATSGPSGSSSDEQFFGPGTRLTVL.

With respect to this clone: Compared with germline, one end of the junction differs, possibly owing to a read error. The rearrangement links TRBV5-6 to TRBJ2-2; maybe TRBD2 (5 bases). The germline V gene has CDR1 SGHDT and CDR2 YYEEEE. The CDR3 spans 14 residues. CDR3 residues: CASSLVRLSGEPFF. CDR3 in DNA: TGTGCCAGCAGCTTAGTCCGGTTGTCCGGGGAGCCGTTTTTT.

The chain carries TRBV28 and TRBJ2-2; TRBD2 matches at 8 bases. V lost 1 base, J lost 6 bases, and 4 bases stayed unmatched. Germline V gives CDR1 MDHEN, CDR2 SYDVKM. CDR3 length: 15 amino acids. CDR3 in DNA: TGTGCCAGCAGTTTATCCGCGGGGGGAGCCGGGGAGCTGTTTTTT. This translates into CASSLSAGGAGELFF.

The rearrangement uses TRBV19 and TRBJ1-1; 11 bases line up with TRBD1. The CDR3 is 18 residues long. J lost 1 base, V lost 6 bases, and 13 bases had no gene match. Germline V gene sequence: CDR1 LNHDA, CDR2 SQIVND (reference sequence). CDR3 amino acids: CASSQGIGQGAGNTEAFF. CDR3 coding DNA: TGTGCCAGTAGCCAGGGCATCGGACAGGGGGCGGGGAACACTGAAGCTTTCTTT.

The genes are TRBV27 and TRBJ2-7, with 8 bases fitting TRBD1. The length of the CDR3 is 15 residues. The J segment lost 3 bases and the V segment lost 6 bases, leaving 10 bases of the junction unmatched. Germline lookup yields CDR1 MNHEY and CDR2 SMNVEV (reference sequence). CDR3 coding DNA: TGTGCCAGCAGATTACGACAGGGGAAATTCTACGAGCAGTACTTC. Amino acid sequence: CASRLRQGKFYEQYF.

This chain uses TRBV7-2 with TRBJ2-7, with 7 bases that match TRBD2. The J segment lost 2 bases and the V segment lost 5 bases, leaving 6 bases of the junction unmatched. In germline, CDR1 is SGHTA, CDR2 FQGNSA. The CDR3 covers 14 residues. Here the CDR3 DNA reads TGTGCCAGCAGCCTCGGGGGGTCGGCCTACGAGCAGTACTTC. Translated, it gives CASSLGGSAYEQYF.

The chain joins TRBV6-1 to TRBJ2-5, with TRBD2 matching 8 bases. Germline V gene data show CDR1 as MNHNS and CDR2 as SASEGT. This CDR3 comprises 15 residues. Trimming at V came to 3 bases and at J to 11 bases, leaving 14 bases not matched to a gene. The chain's CDR3 is CASSEGVFIGGEQYF. For the CDR3, the DNA is TGTGCCAGCAGTGAGGGGGTTTTCATCGGGGGGGAGCAGTACTTC.

The V gene is TRBV9, the J gene TRBJ2-1, with a tentative D call TRBD2 (6 bases). The CDR3 consists of 11 residues. Germline assignment: CDR1 SGDLS and CDR2 YYNGEE. The V and J ends lost 4 bases and 10 bases respectively, with 9 bases between them. The CDR3 reads CASSPGREQFF. The DNA of the CDR3 is TGTGCCAGCAGCCCCGGGAGAGAGCAGTTCTTC.

This chain uses TRBV2 with TRBJ1-1, with 9 bases fitting TRBD1. The CDR3 spans 14 residues. Germline lookup yields CDR1 SNHLY and CDR2 FYNNEI. V trimming: 6 bases; J trimming: 4 bases; junction bases outside the gene matches: 6. The DNA of the CDR3 is TGTGCCAGCAGGGAACAGGGGGCGACCACTGAAGCTTTCTTT. It encodes CASREQGATTEAFF.

The gene calls are TRBV2 and TRBJ1-1; 10 bases line up with TRBD1. This CDR3 spans 13 amino acids. The V gene end was trimmed by 8 bases and the J gene end by 6 bases; junction bases not matched to a gene: 6. The germline V gene encodes CDR1 SNHLY and CDR2 FYNNEI. CDR3 in DNA: TGTGCCAGCTTGGGACAGGGGACTCCTGAAGCTTTCTTT. This codes for CASLGQGTPEAFF. The variable domain in full, completed from reference TRBV2 and TRBJ1-1, reads EPEVTQTPSHQVTQMGQEVILRCVPISNHLYFYWYRQILGQKVEFLVSFYNNEISEKSEIFDDQFSVERPDGSNFTLKIRSTKLEDSAMYFCASLGQGTPEAFFGQGTRLTVV.

CDR3 DNA: TGTGCCAGCAGCGTGGGACTGTCAACAGCTTTCTTT. This gives the protein CASSVGLSTAFF. The V and J genes are TRBV28 and TRBJ1-1; D possibly corresponds to TRBD1 (5 bases). The CDR3 consists of 12 residues. The V and J ends lost 6 bases and 10 bases respectively, with 15 bases between them. Germline V gene lookup returns CDR1 MDHEN and CDR2 SYDVKM. Variable domain in full (rest from reference TRBV28 and TRBJ1-1): DVKVTQSSRYLVKRTGEKVFLECVQDMDHENMFWYRQDPGLGLRLIYFSYDVKMKEKGDIPEGYSVSREKKERFSLILESASTNQTSMYLCASSVGLSTAFFGQGTRLTVV.

The chain links TRBV4-2 to TRBJ2-1; TRBD2 aligns across 9 bases. The trim removed 0 bases at V and 2 bases at J, leaving 11 bases unmatched. The CDR3 contains 19 residues. Germline values: CDR1 LGHNA, CDR2 YNFKEQ. The CDR3 here is CASSQDPMASGNAYNEQFF. The CDR3 DNA reads as TGTGCCAGCAGCCAAGATCCAATGGCTAGCGGGAATGCCTACAATGAGCAGTTCTTC.

The chain is built from TRBV28 and TRBJ2-7, with a possible D match to TRBD2 (6 bases). V was clipped by 3 bases and J by 4 bases, with 16 bases between them. The germline CDR1 and CDR2 sequences are MDHEN and SYDVKM. This CDR3 comprises 15 residues. This CDR3 reads CASSLGDSGDYEQYF. The CDR3 bases are TGTGCCAGCAGTTTGGGTGATAGCGGAGATTACGAGCAGTACTTC.

The CDR3 DNA sequence: TGTGCCAGCAGCCAGCTCTTGACAGGGGGGGAAGAGACCCAGTACTTC. Encoded protein: CASSQLLTGGEETQYF. The chain has TRBV5-8 and TRBJ2-5, with 9 bases that match TRBD1. Germline CDR1 is SGHTS and CDR2 is YDEGEE. The CDR3 totals 16 residues. J gave up 3 bases and V 4 bases, and 10 bases lay outside the gene matches.

CDR3 protein: CASNTPAGASGEQYF. In DNA form, the CDR3 reads TGTGCCAGCAACACCCCGGCAGGGGCTTCAGGCGAGCAGTACTTC. The rearrangement joins TRBV7-9 to TRBJ2-5, with TRBD1 as a possible D gene (6 bases). The end of the DNA aligns better with TRBJ2-7, so the J call may be wrong. This CDR3 comprises 15 residues. Germline loops: CDR1 SEHNR, CDR2 FQNEAQ (reference sequence).

The V gene is TRBV28, the J gene TRBJ2-5; no clear D gene. V was trimmed by 1 base and J by 1 base, leaving 4 bases between them. Germline assignment: CDR1 MDHEN and CDR2 SYDVKM. This CDR3 contains 13 residues. The CDR3 reads CASSLYGQETQYF. The DNA of the CDR3 is TGTGCCAGCAGTTTATACGGCCAAGAGACCCAGTACTTC.